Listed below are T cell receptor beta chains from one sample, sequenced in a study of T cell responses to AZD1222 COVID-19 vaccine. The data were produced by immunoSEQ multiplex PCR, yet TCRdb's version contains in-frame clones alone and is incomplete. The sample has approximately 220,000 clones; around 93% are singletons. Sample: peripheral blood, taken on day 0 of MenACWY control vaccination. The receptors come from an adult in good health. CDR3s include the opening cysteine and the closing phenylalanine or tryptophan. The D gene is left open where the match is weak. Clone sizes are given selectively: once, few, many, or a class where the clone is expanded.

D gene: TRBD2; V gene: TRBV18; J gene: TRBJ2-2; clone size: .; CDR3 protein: CASSHGGTYTGELFF; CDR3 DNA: TGTGCCAGCTCACACGGGGGGACGTACACCGGGGAGCTGTTTTTT
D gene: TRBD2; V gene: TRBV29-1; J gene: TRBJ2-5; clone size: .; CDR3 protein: CSSRGVAGNSQETQYF; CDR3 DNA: TGCAGCTCTCGAGGGGTAGCGGGGAACTCCCAAGAGACCCAGTACTTC
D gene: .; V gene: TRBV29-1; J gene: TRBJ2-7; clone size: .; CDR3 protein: CSVGQFVGAYEQYF; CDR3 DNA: TGCAGCGTTGGACAGTTCGTAGGGGCCTACGAGCAGTACTTC
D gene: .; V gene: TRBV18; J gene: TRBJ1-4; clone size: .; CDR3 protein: CASSPRATNEKLFF; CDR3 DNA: TGTGCCAGCTCACCAAGGGCAACTAATGAAAAACTGTTTTTT
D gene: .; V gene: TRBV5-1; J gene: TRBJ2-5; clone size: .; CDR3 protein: CASSSGGRAETQYF; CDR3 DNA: TGCGCCAGCAGCTCTGGGGGCAGGGCTGAGACCCAGTACTTC
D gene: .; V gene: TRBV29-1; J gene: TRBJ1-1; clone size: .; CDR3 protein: CSVVRGNTEAFF; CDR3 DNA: TGCAGCGTTGTAAGGGGTAACACTGAAGCTTTCTTT
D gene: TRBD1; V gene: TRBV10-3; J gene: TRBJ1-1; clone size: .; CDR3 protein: CAISDAGGNTEAFF; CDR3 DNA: TGTGCCATCAGTGACGCAGGGGGCAACACTGAAGCTTTCTTT
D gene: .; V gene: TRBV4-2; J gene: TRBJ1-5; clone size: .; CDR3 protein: CASSQDSSGFSNQPQHF; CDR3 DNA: TGTGCCAGCAGCCAAGATTCCTCAGGGTTTAGCAATCAGCCCCAGCATTTT
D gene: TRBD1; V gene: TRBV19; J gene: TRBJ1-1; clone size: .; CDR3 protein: CASRTGTGIAEAFF; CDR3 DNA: TGTGCCAGTAGGACCGGGACAGGGATCGCTGAAGCTTTCTTT
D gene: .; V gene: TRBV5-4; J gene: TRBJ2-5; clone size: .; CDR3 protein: CASSLGGETETQYF; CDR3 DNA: TGTGCCAGCAGCTTGGGCGGGGAGACAGAGACCCAGTACTTC
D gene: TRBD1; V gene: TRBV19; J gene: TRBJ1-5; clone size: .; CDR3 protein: CASSIDLGTGNNQPQHF; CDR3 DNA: TGTGCCAGTAGTATAGATCTTGGGACAGGGAACAATCAGCCCCAGCATTTT
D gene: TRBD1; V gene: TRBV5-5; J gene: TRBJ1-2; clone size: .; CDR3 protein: CASSLGQGTGYGYTF; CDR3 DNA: TGTGCCAGCAGCTTGGGACAGGGGACGGGCTATGGCTACACCTTC
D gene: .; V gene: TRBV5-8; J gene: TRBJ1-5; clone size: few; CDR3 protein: CASSLNRRSNQPQHF; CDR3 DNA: TGTGCCAGCAGCTTGAACAGGAGGAGCAATCAGCCCCAGCATTTT
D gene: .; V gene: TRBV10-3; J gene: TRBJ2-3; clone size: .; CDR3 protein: CAISRTASSDTQYF; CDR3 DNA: TGTGCCATCAGCCGGACAGCCTCGTCGGATACGCAGTATTTT
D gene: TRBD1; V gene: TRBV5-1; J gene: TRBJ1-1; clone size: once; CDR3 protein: CASQGQGRTEAFF; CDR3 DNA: TGCGCCAGCCAGGGACAGGGTAGGACTGAAGCTTTCTTT
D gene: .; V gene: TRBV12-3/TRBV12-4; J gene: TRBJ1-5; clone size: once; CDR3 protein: CASSLVGLPQHF; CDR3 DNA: TGTGCCAGCAGTCTAGTGGGTTTGCCCCAGCATTTT
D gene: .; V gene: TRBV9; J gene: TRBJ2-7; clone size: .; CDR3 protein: CASSVDEGRSEQYF; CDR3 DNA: TGTGCCAGCAGCGTAGATGAGGGAAGGAGCGAGCAGTACTTC
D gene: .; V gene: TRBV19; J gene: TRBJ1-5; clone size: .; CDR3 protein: CASSIGSGPQHF; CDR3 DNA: TGTGCCAGTAGTATAGGCTCCGGGCCCCAGCATTTT
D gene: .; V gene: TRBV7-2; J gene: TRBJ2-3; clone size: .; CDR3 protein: CASSLIVSDTQYF; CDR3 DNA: TGTGCCAGCAGCTTAATAGTTTCAGATACGCAGTATTTT
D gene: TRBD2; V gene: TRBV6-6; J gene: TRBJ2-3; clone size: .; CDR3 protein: CASILAGGTSTDTQYF; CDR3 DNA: TGTGCCAGCATTCTAGCGGGGGGGACTAGCACAGATACGCAGTATTTT
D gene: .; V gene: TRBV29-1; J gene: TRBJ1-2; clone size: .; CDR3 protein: CSVATSTSGYTF; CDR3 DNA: TGCAGCGTTGCAACATCTACCAGCGGCTACACCTTC
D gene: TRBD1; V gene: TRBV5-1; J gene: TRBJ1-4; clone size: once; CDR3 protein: CASSLAGGTEKLFF; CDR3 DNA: TGCGCCAGCAGCTTGGCAGGGGGCACTGAAAAACTGTTTTTT
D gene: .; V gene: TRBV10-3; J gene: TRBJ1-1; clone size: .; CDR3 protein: CAIEGAANTEAFF; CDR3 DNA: TGTGCCATCGAAGGGGCAGCGAACACTGAAGCTTTCTTT
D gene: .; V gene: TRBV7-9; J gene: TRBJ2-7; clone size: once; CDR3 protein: CASSIDTLEQYF; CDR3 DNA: TGTGCCAGCAGCATTGACACCCTCGAGCAGTACTTC
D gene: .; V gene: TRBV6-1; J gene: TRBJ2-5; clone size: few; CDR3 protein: CASSEGGVYGTQYF; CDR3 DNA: TGTGCCAGCAGTGAAGGGGGGGTTTACGGGACCCAGTACTTC
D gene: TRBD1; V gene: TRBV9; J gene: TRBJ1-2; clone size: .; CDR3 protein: CASSGGWTGVYGYTF; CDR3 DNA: TGTGCCAGCAGCGGCGGGTGGACAGGGGTCTATGGCTACACCTTC
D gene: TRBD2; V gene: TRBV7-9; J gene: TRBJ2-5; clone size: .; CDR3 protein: CASSPGLAGPQETQYF; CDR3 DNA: TGTGCCAGCAGCCCGGGACTAGCGGGGCCTCAAGAGACCCAGTACTTC
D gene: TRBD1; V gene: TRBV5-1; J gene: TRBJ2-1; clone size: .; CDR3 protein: CASSPGTGTASYNEQFF; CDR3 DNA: TGCGCCAGCAGTCCAGGTACCGGGACAGCCTCCTACAATGAGCAGTTCTTC
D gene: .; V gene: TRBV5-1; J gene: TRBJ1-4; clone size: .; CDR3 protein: CASSLSSGGEKLFF; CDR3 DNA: TGCGCCAGCAGCTTGTCCTCGGGGGGAGAAAAACTGTTTTTT
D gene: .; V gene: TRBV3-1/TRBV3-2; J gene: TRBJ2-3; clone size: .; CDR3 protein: CASSRRGTDTQYF; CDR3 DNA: TGTGCCAGCAGCCGACGGGGGACAGATACGCAGTATTTT
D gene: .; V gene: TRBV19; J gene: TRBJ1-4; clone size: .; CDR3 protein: CASSPGTTNEKLFF; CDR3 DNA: TGTGCCAGTAGTCCAGGGACGACGAATGAAAAACTGTTTTTT
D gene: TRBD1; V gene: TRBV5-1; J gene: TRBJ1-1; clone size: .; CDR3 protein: CASKMGDSTEAFF; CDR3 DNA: TGCGCCAGCAAAATGGGGGACAGTACTGAAGCTTTCTTT
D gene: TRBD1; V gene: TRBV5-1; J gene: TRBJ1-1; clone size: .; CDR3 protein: CASSLGPGTGMNTEAFF; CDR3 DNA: TGCGCCAGCAGCTTGGGGCCCGGGACAGGGATGAACACTGAAGCTTTCTTT
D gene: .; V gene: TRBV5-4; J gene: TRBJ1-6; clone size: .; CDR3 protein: CASSSGASSYNSPLHF; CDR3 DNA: TGTGCCAGCAGCTCCGGGGCCAGCTCCTATAATTCACCCCTCCACTTT
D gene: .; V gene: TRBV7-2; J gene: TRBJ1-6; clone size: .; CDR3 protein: CASSLGAGMGNSPLHF; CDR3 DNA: TGTGCCAGCAGCTTAGGGGCAGGGATGGGGAATTCACCCCTCCACTTT
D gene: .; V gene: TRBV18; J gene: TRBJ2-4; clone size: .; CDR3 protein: CASSPIRDWPAKNIQYF; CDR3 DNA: TGTGCCAGCTCACCGATCAGGGACTGGCCTGCCAAAAACATTCAGTACTTC
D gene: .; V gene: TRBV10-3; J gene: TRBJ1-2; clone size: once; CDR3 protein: CAISDNSYGYTF; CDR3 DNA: TGTGCCATCAGTGATAACAGCTATGGCTACACCTTC
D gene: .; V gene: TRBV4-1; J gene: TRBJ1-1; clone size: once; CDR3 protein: CASSPHMNTEAFF; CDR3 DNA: TGCGCCAGCAGCCCTCACATGAACACTGAAGCTTTCTTT
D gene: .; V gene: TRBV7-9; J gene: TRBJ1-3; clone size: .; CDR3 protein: CASSLLTSPGHTIYF; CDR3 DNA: TGTGCCAGCAGCTTATTGACATCCCCAGGGCACACCATATATTTT
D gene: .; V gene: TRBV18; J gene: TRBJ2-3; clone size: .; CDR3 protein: CASSPKKGTDTQYF; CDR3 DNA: TGTGCCAGCTCACCAAAAAAAGGCACAGATACGCAGTATTTT
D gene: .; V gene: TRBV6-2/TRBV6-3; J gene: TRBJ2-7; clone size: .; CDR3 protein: CASSGQSRGREQYF; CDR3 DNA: TGTGCCAGCAGTGGACAGTCCCGGGGAAGGGAGCAGTACTTC
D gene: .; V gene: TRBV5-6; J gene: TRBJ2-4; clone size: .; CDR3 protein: CASSGLGGPALAKNIQYF; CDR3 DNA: TGTGCCAGCAGCGGACTCGGGGGGCCCGCCTTAGCCAAAAACATTCAGTACTTC
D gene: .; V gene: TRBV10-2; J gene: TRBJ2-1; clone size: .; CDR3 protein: CASTLRGASNEQFF; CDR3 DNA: TGCGCCAGCACTCTCCGGGGGGCGAGCAATGAGCAGTTCTTC
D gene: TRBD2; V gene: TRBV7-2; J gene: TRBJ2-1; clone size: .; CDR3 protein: CASSLVWGGYNEQFF; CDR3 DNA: TGTGCCAGCAGCTTAGTTTGGGGGGGATACAATGAGCAGTTCTTC
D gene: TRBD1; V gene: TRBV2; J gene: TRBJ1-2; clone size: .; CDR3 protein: CASSEFAGGGYGYTF; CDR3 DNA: TGTGCCAGCAGTGAATTCGCAGGGGGTGGTTATGGCTACACCTTC
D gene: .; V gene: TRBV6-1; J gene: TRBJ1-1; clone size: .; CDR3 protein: CASSETVNTEAFF; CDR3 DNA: TGTGCCAGCAGTGAGACGGTGAACACTGAAGCTTTCTTT
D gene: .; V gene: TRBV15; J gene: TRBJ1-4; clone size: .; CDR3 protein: CATNRGPGEKLFF; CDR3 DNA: TGTGCCACCAACCGAGGTCCAGGTGAAAAACTGTTTTTT
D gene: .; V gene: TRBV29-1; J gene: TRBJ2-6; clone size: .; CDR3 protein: CSVRSGANVLTF; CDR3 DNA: TGCAGCGTTCGCTCTGGGGCCAACGTCCTGACTTTC
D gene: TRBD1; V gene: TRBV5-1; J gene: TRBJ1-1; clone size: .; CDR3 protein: CASSLVVRDRRGNTEAFF; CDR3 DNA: TGCGCCAGCAGCTTGGTCGTACGGGACAGGAGGGGGAACACTGAAGCTTTCTTT
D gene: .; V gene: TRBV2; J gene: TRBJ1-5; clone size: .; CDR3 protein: CASSVERQPQHF; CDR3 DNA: TGTGCCAGCAGTGTGGAGCGGCAGCCCCAGCATTTT
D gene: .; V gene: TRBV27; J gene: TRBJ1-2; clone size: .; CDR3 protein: CASSPFGRWDYGYTF; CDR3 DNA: TGTGCCAGCAGCCCTTTCGGCAGGTGGGACTATGGCTACACCTTC
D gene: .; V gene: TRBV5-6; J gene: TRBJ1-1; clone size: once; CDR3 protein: CASSFSMAGYYTEAFF; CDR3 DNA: TGTGCCAGCAGCTTTTCCATGGCCGGGTATTACACTGAAGCTTTCTTT
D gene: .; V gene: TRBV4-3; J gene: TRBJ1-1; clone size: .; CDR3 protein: CASSQEGWTEAFF; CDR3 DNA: TGCGCCAGCAGCCAAGAGGGATGGACTGAAGCTTTCTTT
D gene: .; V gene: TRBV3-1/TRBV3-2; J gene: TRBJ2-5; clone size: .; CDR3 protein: CASSVLGETQYF; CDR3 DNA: TGTGCCAGCAGCGTCCTGGGGGAGACCCAGTACTTC
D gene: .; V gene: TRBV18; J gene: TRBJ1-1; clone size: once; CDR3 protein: CASSPRAMNTEAFF; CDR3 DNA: TGTGCCAGCTCACCACGAGCGATGAACACTGAAGCTTTCTTT
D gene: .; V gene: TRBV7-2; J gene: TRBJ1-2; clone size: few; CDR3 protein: CASRLGRERAGYTF; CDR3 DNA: TGTGCCAGCAGGTTGGGCAGGGAGCGGGCAGGCTACACCTTC
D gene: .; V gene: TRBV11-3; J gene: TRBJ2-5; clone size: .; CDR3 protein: CASSLGGDSPQETQYF; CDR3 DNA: TGTGCCAGCAGCTTGGGAGGGGACAGCCCCCAAGAGACCCAGTACTTC
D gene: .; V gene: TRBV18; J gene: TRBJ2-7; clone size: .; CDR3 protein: CASSPPGRGEQYF; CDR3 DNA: TGTGCCAGCTCACCACCGGGCAGAGGCGAGCAGTACTTC
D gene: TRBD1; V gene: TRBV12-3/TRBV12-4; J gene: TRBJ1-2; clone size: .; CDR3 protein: CASRQGEYGYTF; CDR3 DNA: TGTGCCAGCAGACAGGGGGAATATGGCTACACCTTC